This is a list of T cell receptor beta chains from one sample in a study of T cell repertoires in cytomegalovirus infection. TCRdb itself ran the reads through MiXCR, one entry per CDR3 protein. The sample consists of fewer than 200,000 distinct CDR3 sequences, under 15% of them appearing once. The sample was PBMCs. The receptor source for this set is a human donor in good health (CMV status not recorded). Some clones in this sample may be carry-over from other donors' samples. Both conserved end residues are part of each CDR3. D genes are given only for firm matches. Not all rows give a size; the values are once, few, many and, for expanded clones, a class.

>TRBV28|TRBJ1-2|.|.
TGTGCCAGCAGTTTGCCGGGAGGACAACTTACTTATGGCTACACCTTC
CASSLPGGQLTYGYTF
>TRBV7-2|TRBJ2-5|.|many
TGTGCCAGCAGCCGGCAAGGTAGTTTGGAGACCCAGTACTTC
CASSRQGSLETQYF
>TRBV20-1|TRBJ2-1|.|few
TGCAGTGCTGAAAGGGGGGTCGGCTACAATGAGCAGTTCTTC
CSAERGVGYNEQFF
>TRBV4-3|TRBJ2-1|.|.
TGCGCCAGCAGCCAAGGGCTAGCGAGTTACAATGAGCAGTTCTTC
CASSQGLASYNEQFF
>TRBV23-1|TRBJ1-5|.|few
TGCGCCAGCAGTCAACTTAAGAGGGCTCGTCAGCCCCAGCATTTT
CASSQLKRARQPQHF
>TRBV7-3|TRBJ2-5|.|few
TGTGCCAGCAGCTTACGGGGGCCTCCTGGACGAGAGACCCAGTACTTC
CASSLRGPPGRETQYF
>TRBV28|TRBJ1-2|.|.
TGTGCCAGCAGGACAGTCGGTGGCTACACCTTC
CASRTVGGYTF
>TRBV5-1|TRBJ2-6|.|many
TGCGCCAGCAGCTACTTCGGAGGGGCCAACGTCCTGACTTTC
CASSYFGGANVLTF
>TRBV2|TRBJ2-2|.|many
TGTGCCAGCAGTGAAGTCACCACCATGCCCGGGGAGCTGTTTTTT
CASSEVTTMPGELFF
>TRBV7-9|TRBJ2-6|.|.
TGTGCCAGCAGCTCCAAAACTCCTGGGGCCAACGTCCTGACTTTC
CASSSKTPGANVLTF
>TRBV7-2|TRBJ2-7|.|many
TGTGCCAGCAGCTTAGTCGGGACTTCAACCTACGAGCAGTACTTC
CASSLVGTSTYEQYF
>TRBV14|TRBJ1-1|TRBD1|many
TGTGCCAGCAGCCAAGAAAGCAGGGGGCGCGGGGCTTTCTTT
CASSQESRGRGAFF